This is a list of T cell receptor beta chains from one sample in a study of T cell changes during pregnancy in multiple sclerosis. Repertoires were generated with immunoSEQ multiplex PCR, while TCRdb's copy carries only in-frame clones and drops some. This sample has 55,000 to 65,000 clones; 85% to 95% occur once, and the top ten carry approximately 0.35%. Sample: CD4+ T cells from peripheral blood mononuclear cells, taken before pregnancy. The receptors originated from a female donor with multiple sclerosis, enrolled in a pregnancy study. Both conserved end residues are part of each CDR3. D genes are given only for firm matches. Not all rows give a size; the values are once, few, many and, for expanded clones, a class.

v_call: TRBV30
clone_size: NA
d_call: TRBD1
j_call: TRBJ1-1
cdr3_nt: TGTGCCTGGGGGGACAGGGAAAATGAAGCTTTCTTT
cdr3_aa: CAWGDRENEAFF

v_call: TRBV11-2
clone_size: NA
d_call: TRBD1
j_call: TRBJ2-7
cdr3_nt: TGTGCCAGCAGCTTAGTCCCGGGACAGGGGGTTTACGAGCAGTACTTC
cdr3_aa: CASSLVPGQGVYEQYF

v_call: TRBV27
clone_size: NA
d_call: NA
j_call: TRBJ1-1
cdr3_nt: TGTGCCAGCAGTTTTGGTATTTCAGGAGAAGCTTTCTTT
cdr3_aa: CASSFGISGEAFF

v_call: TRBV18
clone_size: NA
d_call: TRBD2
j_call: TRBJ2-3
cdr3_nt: TGTGCCAGCTCCCGGTCCGATAGCGGGCTCACAGATACGCAGTATTTT
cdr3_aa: CASSRSDSGLTDTQYF

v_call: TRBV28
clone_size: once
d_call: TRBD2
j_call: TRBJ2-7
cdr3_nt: TGTGCCAGCAGTTTCGGCGGGGGCTCCTACGAGCAGTACTTC
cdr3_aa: CASSFGGGSYEQYF

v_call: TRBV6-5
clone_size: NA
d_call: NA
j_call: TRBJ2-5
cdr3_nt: TGTGCCAGCAGTGCCGGGGTAAAGGAGACCCAGTACTTC
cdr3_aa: CASSAGVKETQYF

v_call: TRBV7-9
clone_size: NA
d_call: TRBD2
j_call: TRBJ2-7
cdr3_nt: TGTGCCAGCAGCTTAGGTGTGGGTAGCGGGACCGAGCAGTACTTC
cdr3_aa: CASSLGVGSGTEQYF

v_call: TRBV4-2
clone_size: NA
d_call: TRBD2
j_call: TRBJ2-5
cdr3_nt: TGTGCCAGCAGCCAAGACTTTCGGGCTAGCGGGAGTGGGACCCAGTACTTC
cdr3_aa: CASSQDFRASGSGTQYF

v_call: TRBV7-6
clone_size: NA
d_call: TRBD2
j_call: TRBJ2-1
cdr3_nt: TGTGCCAGCAGCTTACACTTAGCGGGAGTACGCAATGAGCAGTTCTTC
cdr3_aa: CASSLHLAGVRNEQFF

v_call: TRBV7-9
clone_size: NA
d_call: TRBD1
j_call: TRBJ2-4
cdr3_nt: TGTGCCAGCAGCTCCCTCGGAAGACAGGGCGAAAACATTCAGTACTTC
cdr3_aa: CASSSLGRQGENIQYF

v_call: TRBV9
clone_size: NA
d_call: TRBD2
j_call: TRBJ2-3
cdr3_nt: TGTGCCAGCAGCCTCGCGGGGCGGGAGCCTAGCACAGATACGCAGTATTTT
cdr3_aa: CASSLAGREPSTDTQYF

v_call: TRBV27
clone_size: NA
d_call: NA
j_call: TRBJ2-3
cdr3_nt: TGTGCCAGCAGTTTAGGCAGGCTCGCAGATACGCAGTATTTT
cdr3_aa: CASSLGRLADTQYF

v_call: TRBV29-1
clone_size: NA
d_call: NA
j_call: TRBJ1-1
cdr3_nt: TGCAGCGTTTGTACGGGACATTCGAACACTGAAGCTTTCTTT
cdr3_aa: CSVCTGHSNTEAFF

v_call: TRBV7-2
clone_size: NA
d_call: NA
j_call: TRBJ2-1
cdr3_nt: TGTGCCAGCAGCCTCGCGTGGCTAGCGACCTACAATGAGCAGTTCTTC
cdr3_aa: CASSLAWLATYNEQFF

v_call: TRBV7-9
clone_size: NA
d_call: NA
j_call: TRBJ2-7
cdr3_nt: TGTGCCAGCAGCTCGCCCTCACAGGGATTCTCCTACGAGCAGTACTTC
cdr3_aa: CASSSPSQGFSYEQYF

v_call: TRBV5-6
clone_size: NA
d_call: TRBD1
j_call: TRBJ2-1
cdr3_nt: TGTGCCAGCAGCCCCGATGGGGGGACAGGGGGCAATGAGCAGTTCTTC
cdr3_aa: CASSPDGGTGGNEQFF

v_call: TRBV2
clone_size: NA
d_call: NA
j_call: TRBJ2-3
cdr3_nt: TGTGCCAGCAGTGACAGGGGTTCTGAGGATACGCAGTATTTT
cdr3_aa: CASSDRGSEDTQYF

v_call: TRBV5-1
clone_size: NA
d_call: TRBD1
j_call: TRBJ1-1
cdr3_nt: TGCGCCAGCAGCTCACAGGGGGCTGGAACTGAAGCTTTCTTT
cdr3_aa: CASSSQGAGTEAFF

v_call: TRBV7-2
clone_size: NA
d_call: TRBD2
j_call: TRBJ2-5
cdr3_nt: TGTGCCAGCAGCACGACTAGCGGGAGGCCCGTCGAGACCCAGTACTTC
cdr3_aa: CASSTTSGRPVETQYF

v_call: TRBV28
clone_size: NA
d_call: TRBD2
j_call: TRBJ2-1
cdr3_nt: TGTGCCAGCAGTTTAAGGGGACTAGCGGGCCCCCAGGGGTACAATGAGCAGTTCTTC
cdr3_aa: CASSLRGLAGPQGYNEQFF

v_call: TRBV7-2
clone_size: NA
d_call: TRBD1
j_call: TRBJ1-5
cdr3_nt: TGTGCCAGCAGCTTCGGACAGGGGCTGAATAGCAATCAGCCCCAGCATTTT
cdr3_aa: CASSFGQGLNSNQPQHF

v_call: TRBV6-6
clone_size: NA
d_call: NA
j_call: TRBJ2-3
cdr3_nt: TGTGCCAGCAGTTCGGAGGGAGCCGCAGATACGCAGTATTTT
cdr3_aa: CASSSEGAADTQYF

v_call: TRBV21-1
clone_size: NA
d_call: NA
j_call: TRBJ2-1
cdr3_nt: TGTGCCAGCAGCAAAGGTAGCGGGAGGGCCTACTCCTACAATGAGCAGTTCTTC
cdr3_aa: CASSKGSGRAYSYNEQFF

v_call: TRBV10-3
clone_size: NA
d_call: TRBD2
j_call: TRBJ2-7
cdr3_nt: TGTGCCATCGGGCGGGAGGAGCAGTACTTC
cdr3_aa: CAIGREEQYF

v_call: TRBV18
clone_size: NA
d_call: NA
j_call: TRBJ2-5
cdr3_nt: TGTGCCAGCTCACCGGGAGGGACCCAGTACTTC
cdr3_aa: CASSPGGTQYF

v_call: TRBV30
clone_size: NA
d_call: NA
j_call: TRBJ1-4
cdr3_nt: TGTGCCTGGAGTCTCCCCGACGGGACTAATGAAAAACTGTTTTTT
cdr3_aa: CAWSLPDGTNEKLFF

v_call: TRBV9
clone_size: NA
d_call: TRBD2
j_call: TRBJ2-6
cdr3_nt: TGTGCCAGCAGCGTCGGGGAGGGTCGCTCTGGGGCCAACGTCCTGACTTTC
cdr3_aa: CASSVGEGRSGANVLTF

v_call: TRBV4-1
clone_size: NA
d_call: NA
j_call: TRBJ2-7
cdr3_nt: TGCGCCAGCAGCCAAGAAAGAGGGAGGTCCTACGAGCAGTACTTC
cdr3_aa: CASSQERGRSYEQYF

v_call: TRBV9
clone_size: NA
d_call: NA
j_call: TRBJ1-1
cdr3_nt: TGTGCCAGCAGCGTAGAGTCGGGATGGACTGAAGCTTTCTTT
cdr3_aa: CASSVESGWTEAFF

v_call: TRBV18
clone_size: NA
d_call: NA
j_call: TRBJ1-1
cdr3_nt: TGTGCCAGCTCATCAATCGGGAACACTGAAGCTTTCTTT
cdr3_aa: CASSSIGNTEAFF

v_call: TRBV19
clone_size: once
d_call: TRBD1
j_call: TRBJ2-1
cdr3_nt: TGTGCCAGTACCTTGGACAGGGGGTCTAGGAATGAGCAGTTCTTC
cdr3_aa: CASTLDRGSRNEQFF

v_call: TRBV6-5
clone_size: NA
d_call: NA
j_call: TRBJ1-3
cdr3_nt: TGTGCCAGCATGACAGCCCCTTCTGGAAACACCATATATTTT
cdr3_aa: CASMTAPSGNTIYF

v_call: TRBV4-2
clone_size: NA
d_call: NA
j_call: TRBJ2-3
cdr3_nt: TGTGCCAGCAGCCAAGAACGGGAGATTGGTACGCAGTATTTT
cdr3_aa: CASSQEREIGTQYF

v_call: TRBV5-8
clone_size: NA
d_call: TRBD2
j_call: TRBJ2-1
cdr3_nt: TGTGCCAGCAGCCTACTGAGAACTAGCGGGGCATCCTACAATGAGCAGTTCTTC
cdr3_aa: CASSLLRTSGASYNEQFF

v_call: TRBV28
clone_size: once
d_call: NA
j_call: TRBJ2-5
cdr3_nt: TGTGCCAGCACCGTCCCTCGGGTTGGAGAGACCCAGTACTTC
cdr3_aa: CASTVPRVGETQYF

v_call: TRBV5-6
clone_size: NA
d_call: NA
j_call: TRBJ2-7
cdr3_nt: TGTGCCAGCAGCCCCAACACAGGGTTCGAGCAGTACTTC
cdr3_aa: CASSPNTGFEQYF

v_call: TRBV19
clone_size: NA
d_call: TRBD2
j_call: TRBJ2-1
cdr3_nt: TGTGCCAGTAGGGAGACTAGCCATGAGCAGTTCTTC
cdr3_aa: CASRETSHEQFF

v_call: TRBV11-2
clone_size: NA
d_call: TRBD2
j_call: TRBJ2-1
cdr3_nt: TGTGCCAGCAGCGCCACTAGCGGGATGGGCAATGAGCAGTTCTTC
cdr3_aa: CASSATSGMGNEQFF

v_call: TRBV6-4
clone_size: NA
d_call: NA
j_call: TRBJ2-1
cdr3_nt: TGTGCCAGCAGTGACTCGTCTCGGGGGAAGCCCAATGAGCAGTTCTTC
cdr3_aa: CASSDSSRGKPNEQFF

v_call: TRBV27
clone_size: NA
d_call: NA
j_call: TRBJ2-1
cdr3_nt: TGTGCCAGCAGGCCCACATCAGTGGGGAGTCAGTTCTTC
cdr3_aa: CASRPTSVGSQFF

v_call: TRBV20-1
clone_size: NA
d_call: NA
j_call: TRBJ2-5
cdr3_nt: TGCAGTGCTAGGGTGCAGGGGACCCAGTACTTC
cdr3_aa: CSARVQGTQYF

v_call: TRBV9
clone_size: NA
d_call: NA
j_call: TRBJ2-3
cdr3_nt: TGTGCCAGCAGCGTAGGACTCGTCGGGGGTGGCACAGATACGCAGTATTTT
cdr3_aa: CASSVGLVGGGTDTQYF

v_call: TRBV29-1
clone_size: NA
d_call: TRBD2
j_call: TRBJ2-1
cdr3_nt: TGCAGCGTGGGGGGGAGGGCGGTCTACAATGAGCAGTTCTTC
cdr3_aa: CSVGGRAVYNEQFF

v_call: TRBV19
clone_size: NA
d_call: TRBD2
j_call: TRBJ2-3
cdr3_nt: TGTGCCAGTAGGGGACTAGCGGGCCTCACAGATACGCAGTATTTT
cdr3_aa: CASRGLAGLTDTQYF

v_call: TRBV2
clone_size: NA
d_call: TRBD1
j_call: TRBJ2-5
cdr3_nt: TGTGCCAGCAGTACCGGGACAGGGCAGACCCAGTACTTC
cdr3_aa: CASSTGTGQTQYF

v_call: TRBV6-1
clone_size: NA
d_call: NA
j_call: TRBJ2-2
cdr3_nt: TGTGCCAGCAGTACGACCGGAGCGAACACCGGGGAGCTGTTTTTT
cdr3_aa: CASSTTGANTGELFF

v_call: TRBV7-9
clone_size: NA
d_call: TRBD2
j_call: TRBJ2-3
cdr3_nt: TGTGCCAGCAGCCCCCCCGGGGGGGCGGGGGCTACGCAGTATTTT
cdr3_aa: CASSPPGGAGATQYF

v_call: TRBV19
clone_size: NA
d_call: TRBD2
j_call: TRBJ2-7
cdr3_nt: TGTGCCAGTAGAATAGCGGGGAGTGACTCCGAGCAGTACTTC
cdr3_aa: CASRIAGSDSEQYF

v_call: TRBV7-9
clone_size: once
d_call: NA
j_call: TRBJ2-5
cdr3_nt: TGTGCCAGCAGTCCGCAAGAGACCCAGTACTTC
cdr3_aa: CASSPQETQYF

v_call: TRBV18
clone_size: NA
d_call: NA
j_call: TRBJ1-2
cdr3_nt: TGTGCCAGCTCACCACCTGGGCGAACTAACTATGGCTACACCTTC
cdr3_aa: CASSPPGRTNYGYTF

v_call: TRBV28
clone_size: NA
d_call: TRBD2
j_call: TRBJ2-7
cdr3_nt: TGTGCCAGCAGTGTCGGCGGGAGGGCTGAGCAGTACTTC
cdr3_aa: CASSVGGRAEQYF

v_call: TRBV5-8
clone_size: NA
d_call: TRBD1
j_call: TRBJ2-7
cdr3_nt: TGTGCCAGCAGCCGGGGACAGATGAGCTCCTACGAGCAGTACTTC
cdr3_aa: CASSRGQMSSYEQYF

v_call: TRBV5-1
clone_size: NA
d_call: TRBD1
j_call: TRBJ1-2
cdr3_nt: TGCGCCAGCAGTGAAGGACAGGGCTATGGCTACACCTTC
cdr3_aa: CASSEGQGYGYTF

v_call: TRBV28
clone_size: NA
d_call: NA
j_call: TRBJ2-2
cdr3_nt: TGTGCCAGCAGTTTATTATACGGGGAGCTGTTTTTT
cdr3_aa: CASSLLYGELFF

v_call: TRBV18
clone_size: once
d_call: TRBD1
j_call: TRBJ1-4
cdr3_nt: TGTGCCAGCTCACTAACTTGGGACAGCGCAAGTGAAAAACTGTTTTTT
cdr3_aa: CASSLTWDSASEKLFF

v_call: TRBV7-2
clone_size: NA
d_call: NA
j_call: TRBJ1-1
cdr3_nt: TGTGCCAGCACTCAGACAGGATTGAACACTGAAGCTTTCTTT
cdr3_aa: CASTQTGLNTEAFF

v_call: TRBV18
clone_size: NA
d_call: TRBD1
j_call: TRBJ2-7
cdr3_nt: TGTGCCAGCTCACCTCGAATTCCTCAGGGACAGGGGTTCAACGAGCAGTACTTC
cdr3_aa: CASSPRIPQGQGFNEQYF

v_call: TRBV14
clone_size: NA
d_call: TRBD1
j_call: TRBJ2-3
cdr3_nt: TGTGCCAGCAGCCAATTGACAGGGGGCGCGGATACGCAGTATTTT
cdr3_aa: CASSQLTGGADTQYF

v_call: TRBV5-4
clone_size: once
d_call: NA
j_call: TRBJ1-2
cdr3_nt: TGTGCCAGCAGCTTGGTGGGGGGGGGTGGCTACACCTTC
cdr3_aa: CASSLVGGGGYTF